A single T cell receptor (beta chain) is shown here with its context. This clonotype was counted at least ten times. Which antigen it targets is not known. There are no base qualities to consult, and no much larger clone falls within one base. This specimen belongs to a study of T cells in Graves' hyperthyroidism and ophthalmopathy (dated by TCRdb to 2018 to 2020). Regarding the complete study: Peripheral blood was collected at initial diagnosis, before any treatment. To identify TCR V-J signatures that set the groups apart, the researchers used a discovery cohort of 100 patients, made up of 40 to 45 with Graves' ophthalmopathy and around 58 with stable Graves' hyperthyroidism. Prospective prediction of ophthalmopathy was tested in an independent validation cohort consisting of roughly 19 hyperthyroidism patients and over 15 patients who later progressed to ophthalmopathy. For training and testing, the roughly 97 patients in the discovery cohort were randomly divided in a 7:3 ratio. Thyroid tissue and blood T-cell repertoires from about 6 Graves' hyperthyroidism patients were also compared in the study. Once sampling was done, hyperthyroidism patients were given methimazole at a starting dose of 30 mg daily, whereas ophthalmopathy patients were given high-dose intravenous methylprednisolone. TCR Vbeta CDR3 sequencing of fewer than 150 peripheral blood samples (fewer than 45 ophthalmopathy, 70 to 85 hyperthyroidism and roughly 17 progressor patients) is reported in the paper. Results the study describes overall, beyond this receptor: No statistical method was used to fix the sample size in advance, and group allocation was not hidden from the investigators. A model built on a 13 V-J signature distinguished ophthalmopathy from stable hyperthyroidism, reaching around 87% sensitivity and under 84% specificity in cross-validation and 80%/75% in testing. In validation, the model predicted progression to ophthalmopathy with over 65% sensitivity and approximately 72% specificity, a median of approximately 6.7 months before onset. Blood samples also contained most of the expanded thyroid clonotypes (frequency above 0.001), which suggests that blood repertoires may reflect thyroid immune responses.

TCR beta CDR3 regions were amplified from RNA transcripts. The TCR CDR3 was subjected to a first round of RT-PCR using the HTBI primer set and the Qiagen OneStep RT-PCR kit. Libraries were constructed in a second round of multiplex PCR, after which size selection and purification were performed. Paired-end sequencing of the libraries was performed with 100 bp reads on an Illumina HiSeq2000. The study's own analysis went as follows. SOAPnuke was used to process the raw data, removing reads that contained adapters or uncalled bases, had a mean Phred below 15, or lacked an exact match to the constant primer or identifier. High-quality paired reads were merged with COPE v1.2.5, and unique nucleotide sequences were defined as clonotypes. MiTCR v1.1 was used to align the clonotypes against IMGT TRBV, TRBD and TRBJ reference segments. The analysis was restricted to V-J combinations with a frequency above 0.0001, which together covered over 99% of the repertoires. A TCS score was defined as the ratio between F50 (clonal expansion) and ExV (chaos), using BLOSUM62-based TCRdist between CDR3 peptides within each V-J. Welch's t-statistics and random forest reduced roughly 500 V-J features to 13, which were used in a naive Bayes classifier (R e1071). The similarity between thyroid and blood repertoires was quantified using the Morisita-Horn index. The public sequencing data were trimmed at Q25 with fastp and processed into clonotypes with MiXCR by TCRdb, which kept only in-frame beta chains. Every distinct CDR3 protein forms one entry, paired with its most common genes and DNA. None of the V and J calls come from the authors' own analysis; TCRdb made them. The sample table holds hundreds of thousands of distinct CDR3 sequences, of which around a third were seen once. Of the sample, around a third falls within the top ten clones.

Stable Graves' hyperthyroidism was defined as no progression to ophthalmopathy during 18 months of follow-up. Hyperthyroidism patients were newly diagnosed, had a disease duration of under 2 months, and were aged 18 to 65 years. The study excluded patients with uncontrolled infections, other autoimmune diseases, pregnancy or lactation. Diagnoses were established on the basis of clinical symptoms, serum thyroxine and TRAb, thyroid ultrasound, and orbital computed tomography. Ficoll-Paque density gradient centrifugation was used to isolate PBMCs from approximately 10 ml of fresh peripheral blood. Trizol reagent was used to extract total RNA, and RNA quality was then checked on an Agilent 2100 Bioanalyzer. The sequencing sample was made of blood. This clonotype was sampled from a woman aged 40 to 50 with Graves' hyperthyroidism.

The sequenced DNA: TGCAGCGTCCGCCCCGGGACAAACCAAGGAAACACCATATATTTT. Its protein product is CSVRPGTNQGNTIYF. This chain is built from TRBV29-1 and TRBJ1-3; the best D guess is TRBD1, with 6 bases matching. Looking up the germline V gene yields CDR1 SQVTM and CDR2 ANQGSEA. From the cysteine through the phenylalanine, the CDR3 covers 15 amino acids. Just CDR3 DNA is preserved here, 45 bases in frame from base 1. V and J are truncated by 6 bases and 4 bases respectively, leaving an intervening sequence of 19 bases. The variable domain in full, with residues beyond the CDR3 obtained from the reference TRBV29-1 and TRBJ1-3 genes, is SAVISQKPSRDICQRGTSLTIQCQVDSQVTMMFWYRQQPGQSLTLIATANQGSEATYESGFVIDKFPISRPNLTFSTLTVSNMSPEDSSIYLCSVRPGTNQGNTIYFGEGSWLTVV.